Described below is a single TCR beta chain sequence and its context. Its antigen is not identified. Other DNA sequences in the sample encode the same CDR3. The PCR had 60 Vbeta and 13 Jbeta primers. The data were produced by immunoSEQ multiplex PCR, yet TCRdb's version contains in-frame clones alone and is incomplete. This table holds around 170,000 clones, 82% found once. This sample is drawn from a study of cytomegalovirus exposure and HLA in healthy donors. Findings and caveats of the study: What a later analysis reportedly showed was that an Asian-associated ancestry cluster had fewer N-insertions than the roughly 670-donor mean.

Trimming cost V 0 bases and J 0 bases; bases outside gene matches: 0. Per germline, CDR1 SGHRS and CDR2 YFSETQ. The CDR3 runs 14 residues. This TCR derives from a man aged 40-49 years in good health and CMV-seronegative. The rearrangement links TRBV5-1 to TRBJ2-7; 7 bases are a match to TRBD2. The sequenced material came from PBMCs. The CDR3 nucleotides are TGCGCCAGCAGCTTGGGGGGGGGCTCCTACGAGCAGTACTTC. Amino acids: CASSLGGGSYEQYF.